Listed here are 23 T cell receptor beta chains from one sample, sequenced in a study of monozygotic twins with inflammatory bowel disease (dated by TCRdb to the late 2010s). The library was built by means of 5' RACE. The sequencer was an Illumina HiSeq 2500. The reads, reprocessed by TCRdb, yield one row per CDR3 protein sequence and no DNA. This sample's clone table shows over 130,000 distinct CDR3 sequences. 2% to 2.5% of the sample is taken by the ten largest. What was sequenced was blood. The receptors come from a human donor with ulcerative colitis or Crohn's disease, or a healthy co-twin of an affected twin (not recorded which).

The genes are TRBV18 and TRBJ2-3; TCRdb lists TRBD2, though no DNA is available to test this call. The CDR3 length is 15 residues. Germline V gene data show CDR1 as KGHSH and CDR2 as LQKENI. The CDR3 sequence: CASSPDSEAPDTQYF.

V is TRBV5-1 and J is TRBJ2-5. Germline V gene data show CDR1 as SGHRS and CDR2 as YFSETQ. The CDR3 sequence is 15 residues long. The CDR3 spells CASSLATPRQETQYF. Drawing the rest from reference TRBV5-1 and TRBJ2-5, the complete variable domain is KAGVTQTPRYLIKTRGQQVTLSCSPISGHRSVSWYQQTPGQGLQFLFEYFSETQRNKGNFPGRFSGRQFSNSRSEMNVSTLELGDSALYLCASSLATPRQETQYFGPGTRLLVL.

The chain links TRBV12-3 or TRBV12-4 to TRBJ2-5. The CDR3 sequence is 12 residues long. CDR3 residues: CASSLSGNPQYF.

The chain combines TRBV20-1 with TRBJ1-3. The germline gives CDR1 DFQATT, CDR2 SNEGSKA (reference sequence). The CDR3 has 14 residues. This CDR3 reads CSATEVNSGNTIYF.

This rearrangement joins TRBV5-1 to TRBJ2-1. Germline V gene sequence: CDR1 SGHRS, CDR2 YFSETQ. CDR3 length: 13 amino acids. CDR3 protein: CASSLVKNNEQFF.

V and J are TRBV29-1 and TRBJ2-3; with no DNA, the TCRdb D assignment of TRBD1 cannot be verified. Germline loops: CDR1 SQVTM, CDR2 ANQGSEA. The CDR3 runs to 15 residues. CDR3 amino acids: CSVGGTGSGRDTQYF.

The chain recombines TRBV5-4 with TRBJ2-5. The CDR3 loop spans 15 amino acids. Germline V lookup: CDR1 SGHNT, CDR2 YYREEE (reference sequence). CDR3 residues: CASSSPTGFQETQYF.

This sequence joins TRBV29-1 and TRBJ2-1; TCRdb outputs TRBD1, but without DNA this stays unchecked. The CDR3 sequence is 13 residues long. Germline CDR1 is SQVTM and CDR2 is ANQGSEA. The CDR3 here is CSVAGGPQDEQFF.

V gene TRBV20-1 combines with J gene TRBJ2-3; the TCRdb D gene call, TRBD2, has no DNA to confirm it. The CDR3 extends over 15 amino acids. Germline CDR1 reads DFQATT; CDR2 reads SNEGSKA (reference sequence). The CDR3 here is CSAKAGGPMTDTQYF.

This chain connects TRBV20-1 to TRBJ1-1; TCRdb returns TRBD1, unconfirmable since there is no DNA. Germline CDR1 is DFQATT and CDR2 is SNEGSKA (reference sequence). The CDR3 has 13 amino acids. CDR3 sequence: CSAIGQGDTEAFF.

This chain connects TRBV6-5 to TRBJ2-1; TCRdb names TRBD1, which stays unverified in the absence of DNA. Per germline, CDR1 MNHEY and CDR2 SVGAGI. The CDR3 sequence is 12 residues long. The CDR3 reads CASSYGANEQFF.

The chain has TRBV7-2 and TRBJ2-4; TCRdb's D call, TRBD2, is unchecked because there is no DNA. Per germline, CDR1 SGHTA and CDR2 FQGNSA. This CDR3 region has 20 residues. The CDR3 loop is CASSLALPGLAGGPQNIQYF. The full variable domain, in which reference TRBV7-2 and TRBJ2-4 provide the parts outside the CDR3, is GAGVSQSPSNKVTEKGKDVELRCDPISGHTALYWYRQSLGQGLEFLIYFQGNSAPDKSGLPSDRFSAERTGGSVSTLTIQRTQQEDSAVYLCASSLALPGLAGGPQNIQYFGAGTRLSVL.

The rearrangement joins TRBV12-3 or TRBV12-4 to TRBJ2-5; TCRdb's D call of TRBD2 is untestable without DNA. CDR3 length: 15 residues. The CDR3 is CASSLFRAGGETQYF.

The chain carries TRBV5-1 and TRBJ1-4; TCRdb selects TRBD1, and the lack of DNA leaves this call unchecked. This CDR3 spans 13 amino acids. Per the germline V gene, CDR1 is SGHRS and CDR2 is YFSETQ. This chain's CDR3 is CASSFGANEKLFF.

CDR3 sequence: CSAVDRGEAKNIQYF. The J gene is TRBJ2-4, the V gene TRBV20-1; TCRdb gives TRBD1 as the D gene, but with no DNA this cannot be confirmed. CDR1 is DFQATT and CDR2 is SNEGSKA in the germline V gene (reference sequence). This CDR3 spans 15 amino acids.

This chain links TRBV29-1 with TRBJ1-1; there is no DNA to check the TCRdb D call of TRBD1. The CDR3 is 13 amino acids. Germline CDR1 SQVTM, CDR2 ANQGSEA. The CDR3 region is CSVKAGGNTEAFF.

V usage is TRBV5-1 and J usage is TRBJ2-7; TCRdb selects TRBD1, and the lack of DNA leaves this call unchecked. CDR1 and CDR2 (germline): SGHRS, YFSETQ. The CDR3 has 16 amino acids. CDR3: CASRDGGGTVPYEQYF.

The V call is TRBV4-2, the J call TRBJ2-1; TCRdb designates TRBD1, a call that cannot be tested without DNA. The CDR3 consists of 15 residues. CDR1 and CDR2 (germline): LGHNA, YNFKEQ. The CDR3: CASSQDWVGGNEQFF.

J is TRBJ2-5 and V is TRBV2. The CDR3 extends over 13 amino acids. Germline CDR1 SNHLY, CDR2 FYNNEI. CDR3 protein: CASSVAPRETQYF.

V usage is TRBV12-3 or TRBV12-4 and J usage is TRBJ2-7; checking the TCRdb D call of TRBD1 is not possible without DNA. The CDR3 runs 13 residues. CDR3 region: CASSPLGRDEQYF.

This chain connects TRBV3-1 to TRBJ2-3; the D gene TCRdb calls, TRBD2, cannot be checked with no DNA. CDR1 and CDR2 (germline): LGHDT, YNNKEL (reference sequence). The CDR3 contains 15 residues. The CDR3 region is CASSPGTSGGRTQYF.

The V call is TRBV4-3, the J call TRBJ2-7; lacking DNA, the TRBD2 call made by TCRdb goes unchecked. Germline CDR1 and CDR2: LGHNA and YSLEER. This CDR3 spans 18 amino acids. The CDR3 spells CASSQARSAGGSSYEQYF.

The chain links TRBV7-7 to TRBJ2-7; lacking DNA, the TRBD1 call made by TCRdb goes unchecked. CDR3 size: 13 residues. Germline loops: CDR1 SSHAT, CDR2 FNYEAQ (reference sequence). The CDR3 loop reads CASSSDRNYEQYF.